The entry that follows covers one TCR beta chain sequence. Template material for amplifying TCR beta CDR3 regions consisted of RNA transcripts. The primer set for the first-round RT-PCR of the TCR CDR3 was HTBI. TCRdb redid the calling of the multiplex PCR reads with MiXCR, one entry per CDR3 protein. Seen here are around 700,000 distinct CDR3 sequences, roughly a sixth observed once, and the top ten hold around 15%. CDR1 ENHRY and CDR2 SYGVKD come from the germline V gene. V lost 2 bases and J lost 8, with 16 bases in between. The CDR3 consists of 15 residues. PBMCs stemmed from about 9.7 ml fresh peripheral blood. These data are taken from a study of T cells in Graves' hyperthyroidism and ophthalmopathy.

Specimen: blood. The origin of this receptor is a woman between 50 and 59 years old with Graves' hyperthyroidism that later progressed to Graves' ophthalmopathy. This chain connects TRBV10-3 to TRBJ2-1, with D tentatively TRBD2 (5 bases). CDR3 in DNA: TGTGCCATCAGTGAGAAGAAAGACTATAGCGATGAGCAGTTCTTC. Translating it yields CAISEKKDYSDEQFF.